A single T cell receptor beta chain is shown here with its context. The CDR3 loop spans 19 amino acids. Trimming took 2 bases from V and 4 from J; bases not matched to a gene: 9. The germline V gene encodes CDR1 MNHEY and CDR2 SMNVEV (reference sequence). This specimen belongs to a study of neoadjuvant anti-PD-1 for oral cavity cancer. Study-wide background: Patients without progression received a fourth nivolumab dose around day 43, then surgical resection on days 50-56.

Indicated time point: after neoadjuvant nivolumab, at surgical resection. Patients were newly diagnosed with stage II-IVA oral cavity squamous cell carcinoma without prior systemic or radiation treatment. Assay used: immunoSEQ multiplex PCR; TCRdb lists only in-frame clones, some missing. The sample comprises 20,000 to 25,000 clones, around a quarter of which are singletons, and roughly a sixth rests with the top ten. The V gene is TRBV27, the J gene TRBJ2-6; 12 bases agree with TRBD1. Sequencing was performed on tumor tissue, taken after nivolumab (anti-PD-1) treatment. The TCR sequence derives from a person aged 40-85 years with oral cavity squamous cell carcinoma. The CDR3 spells CASSLGTGGFVGGANVLTF. Here the CDR3 DNA reads TGTGCCAGCAGTTTAGGGACAGGGGGCTTCGTTGGGGGGGCCAACGTCCTGACTTTC. Filled out from reference TRBV27 and TRBJ2-6, the complete variable domain reads EAQVTQNPRYLITVTGKKLTVTCSQNMNHEYMSWYRQDPGLGLRQIYYSMNVEVTDKGDVPEGYKVSRKEKRNFPLILESPSPNQTSLYFCASSLGTGGFVGGANVLTFGAGSRLTVL.